These 14 T cell receptor beta chains originate from one sample sequenced in a study of control samples from healthy donors and cancer patients (TCRdb year 2020). The library relied on the immunoSEQ multiplex PCR assay. What TCRdb holds here is the immuneACCESS table cut down to in-frame rearrangements. Part of the clones is not present; checked against another copy, under half of the missing clones reflect an unresolved V gene, and the others are unexplained. The sample table contains some 64,000 clones; only one count was recorded for about nine tenths of them. The top ten clones comprise 0.95% to 1.5% of the sample. The specimen was PBMCs. The receptors derive from a woman aged 50 to 65 with colorectal cancer.

This chain uses TRBV19 with TRBJ2-2; maybe TRBD1 (6 bases). Trimming left V 8 bases short and J 2 bases short, with 15 bases between. The CDR3 covers 15 residues. Germline lookup yields CDR1 LNHDA and CDR2 SQIVND (reference sequence). The CDR3: CASRTDRPNTGELFF. In DNA form, the CDR3 reads TGTGCCAGTCGGACGGACAGACCCAACACCGGGGAGCTGTTTTTT.

The chain combines TRBV12-3 or TRBV12-4 with TRBJ2-7, with D unresolved. V lost 2 bases and J 4 bases, leaving 9 bases between the germline ends. This CDR3 is built from 13 residues. The CDR3 DNA sequence: TGTGCCAGCAGTTTACTTCGGCAGTACGAGCAGTACTTC. Its translation is CASSLLRQYEQYF.

This sequence joins TRBV15 and TRBJ1-1; 8 bases map to TRBD1. Germline V gene sequence: CDR1 LNHNV, CDR2 YYDKDF (reference sequence). The CDR3 totals 17 residues. Unmatched junction bases numbered 11, after V lost 2 bases and J lost 3 bases. The CDR3 loop is CATSRPKGQEYDTEAFF. The CDR3, as DNA: TGTGCCACCAGCAGACCTAAGGGACAGGAGTATGACACTGAAGCTTTCTTT.

This chain joins TRBV27 and TRBJ1-2; D gene unclear. The CDR3 has 16 amino acids. The V end was cut by 4 bases, the J end by 2 bases, with 17 bases between. Germline V gene data show CDR1 as MNHEY and CDR2 as SMNVEV (reference sequence). This chain's CDR3 is CASSSAGPGGNYGYTF. The CDR3 bases are TGTGCCAGCAGTTCGGCAGGCCCAGGAGGGAACTATGGCTACACCTTC.

The genes are TRBV6-5 and TRBJ1-5, with D perhaps TRBD1 (5 bases). V dropped 5 bases and J dropped 2 bases, with 13 bases sitting between them. Per the germline V gene, CDR1 is MNHEY and CDR2 is SVGAGI. The CDR3 consists of 15 residues. In DNA, the CDR3 is TGTGCCAGCAGTCCCAACAAAGGGGGCAATCAGCCCCAGCATTTT. Residues: CASSPNKGGNQPQHF.

The chain is built from TRBV6-5 and TRBJ1-2, with D uncertain. V was pared by 2 bases and J by 2 bases, with 9 bases between. Germline CDR1 and CDR2: MNHEY and SVGAGI. The CDR3 totals 14 residues. This CDR3 reads CASSYGTGNYGYTF. The CDR3 region has the DNA TGTGCCAGCAGTTACGGTACGGGAAACTATGGCTACACCTTC.

This chain joins TRBV7-2 and TRBJ1-4, with D perhaps TRBD1 (5 bases). Trimming cost V 5 bases and J 4 bases, with 8 bases left between them. Germline V gene data show CDR1 as SGHTA and CDR2 as FQGNSA. CDR3 length: 13 amino acids. CDR3 residues: CASSRQFNEKLFF. CDR3 DNA sequence: TGTGCCAGCAGCCGACAGTTTAATGAAAAACTGTTTTTT.

V gene TRBV7-9 combines with J gene TRBJ1-2; 7 bases are shared with TRBD1. The junction had 6 bases not matched to a gene; V was cut back by 5 bases and J by 9 bases. Germline V CDR1 and CDR2: SEHNR, FQNEAQ (reference sequence). CDR3 size: 12 residues. DNA of the CDR3: TGTGCCAGCAGCCAGACAGGGTACAGCTACACCTTC. It yields the protein CASSQTGYSYTF.

This sequence joins TRBV2 and TRBJ2-2; tentatively, D is TRBD1 or TRBD2 (5 bases each). CDR3 length: 15 amino acids. The germline CDR1 and CDR2 sequences are SNHLY and FYNNEI. Between the trimmed V and J ends, which lost 5 bases and 4 bases, there was a span of 14 bases. This chain's CDR3 is CASSLDGDGTGELFF. In DNA, the CDR3 is TGTGCCAGCAGTCTGGACGGGGACGGCACCGGGGAGCTGTTTTTT.

J is TRBJ1-2 and V is TRBV4-2, with D perhaps matching TRBD1 (6 bases). Germline V gene sequence: CDR1 LGHNA, CDR2 YNFKEQ. The V and J ends lost 4 bases and 2 bases respectively, with 17 bases between them. The CDR3 sequence is 16 residues long. CDR3 protein: CASSLFGGQENYGYTF. CDR3 bases: TGTGCCAGCAGCCTCTTCGGGGGCCAGGAAAACTATGGCTACACCTTC.

This rearrangement joins TRBV6-5 to TRBJ1-1, with D perhaps TRBD1 (6 bases). Germline lookup yields CDR1 MNHEY and CDR2 SVGAGI. The CDR3 runs to 12 residues. V lost 6 bases, J lost 8 bases, and 13 bases lay in between. CDR3 region: CASSRQDREAFF. The CDR3 DNA reads TGTGCCAGCAGCCGCCAGGACAGAGAAGCTTTCTTT.

This chain joins TRBV5-1 and TRBJ1-2, with 12 bases that match TRBD1. The germline V gene encodes CDR1 SGHRS and CDR2 YFSETQ. CDR3 length equals 16 residues. Trimming cost V 3 bases and J 8 bases; bases outside gene matches: 11. CDR3 loop: CASSSGQGALDKGYTF. Written as DNA, the CDR3 is TGCGCCAGCAGCTCGGGACAGGGGGCATTGGATAAAGGCTACACCTTC.

This chain joins TRBV28 and TRBJ1-5, with D possibly TRBD1 on 6 matching bases. Germline CDR1 reads MDHEN; CDR2 reads SYDVKM. Deletions cut 7 bases from V and 0 bases from J, with 13 bases between. This CDR3 region has 15 residues. Here the CDR3 DNA reads TGTGCCAGCACCCCAACAGGGAGTAGCAATCAGCCCCAGCATTTT. Protein sequence: CASTPTGSSNQPQHF.

The chain is built from TRBV5-4 and TRBJ1-2; unclear D gene. The V end lost 0 bases, the J end lost 3 bases, and 12 bases lay between the germline ends. The CDR3 covers 15 residues. Per the germline V gene, CDR1 is SGHNT and CDR2 is YYREEE (reference sequence). Here the CDR3 DNA reads TGTGCCAGCAGCTTGGATTCGGGCCTGGACTATGGCTACACCTTC. Translated: CASSLDSGLDYGYTF.